This T cell receptor beta chain was identified in a study of cytomegalovirus exposure and HLA in healthy donors. 60 Vbeta and 13 Jbeta primers were used in PCR. Authors' processing steps: In a later analysis, the count reached about 82 million unique TCR beta chains, with about 12 million shared. TCRdb's table, derived via immunoSEQ multiplex PCR, lists solely in-frame clones and lacks some. V, J and clone size were drawn from that table, and D and trimming were deduced from the DNA. This sample has some 160,000 clones, with 75% to 80% found just once. This CDR3 is 13 amino acids long. V shed 5 bases, J shed 4 bases, and the junction held 3 bases outside the gene matches. The germline gives CDR1 MNHEY, CDR2 SVGAGI. Points from the study as a whole: Across HLA loci, a later analysis found differing TCR association rates, with DRB1 most and HLA-C fewest. Evidence from a later analysis indicated that most CMV-associated TCR beta chains looked HLA-restricted.

This clone was recorded once. Its matching antigen is unknown. The sequenced sample was PBMCs. The chain recombines TRBV6-5 with TRBJ1-2; 8 positions agree with TRBD1. This sequence originates from a woman aged 40-49 years in good health and CMV-seronegative. DNA of the CDR3: TGTGCCAGCAGTCGACAGGGGATCTATGGCTACACCTTC. It yields the protein CASSRQGIYGYTF.